This T cell receptor beta chain was retrieved from a study of cytomegalovirus exposure and HLA in healthy donors. These donors counted as nominally healthy when sampled, but unrecorded immune exposures were likely. With regard to this clone: The antigen is undetermined.

The PCR was carried out with 60 Vbeta primers and 13 Jbeta primers. Assay: immunoSEQ multiplex PCR; the TCRdb copy retains only in-frame clones and omits some. The sample contains about 140,000 clones, roughly 80% of which appear only once. Study-level findings and limits: Through in vitro validation, a few CMV-associated chains were shown to be specific for CMV antigens. Donors were assumed by presence/absence analyses to have roughly uniform sequencing depth.

The CDR3 consists of 16 residues. Germline V gives CDR1 SGHRS, CDR2 YFSETQ. V was pared by 3 bases and J by 0 bases, with 6 bases of the junction left unmatched. Sequencing was done on a sample of PBMCs. This clonotype originated in a man aged 18-30 years in good health and CMV-seropositive. J is TRBJ1-1 and V is TRBV5-1; 9 nucleotides align to TRBD1. The chain's CDR3 is CASSYDRGNMNTEAFF. Here the CDR3 DNA reads TGCGCCAGCAGCTACGACAGGGGGAATATGAACACTGAAGCTTTCTTT.